This TCR beta chain was identified during a study of CD8+CD57+ T cells in acquired aplastic anemia. General study findings and limits: Controls and patients did not differ significantly in CD8+ Simpson's diversity.

For this clonotype: What it recognizes is unknown.

Patients chosen for sequencing had shown CD8+CD57+ cell expansion by flow cytometry. For CDR3 and TCR beta VDJ profiling, genomic DNA was the template used. Via MiXCR, TCRdb re-called the reads, giving one row per CDR3 protein. The sample consists of 150,000 or so distinct CDR3 sequences, about 54% of them appearing once. The CDR3 runs to 18 residues. V lost 4 bases and J 1 base, leaving 22 bases between the germline ends. In germline, CDR1 is SGHAT, CDR2 FQDESV (reference sequence). The receptor comes from a human donor with aplastic anemia. This rearrangement joins TRBV11-1 to TRBJ1-2; a weak D match, TRBD1 (6 bases). The sample was sorted CD4+, CD8+, or CD8+CD57+ T cells (not recorded which) from PBMCs. The CDR3 region is CASSSFTGTQVDNYGYTF. The CDR3 DNA reads as TGTGCCAGCAGCTCATTCACAGGGACCCAGGTTGATAACTATGGCTACACCTTC.